A single T cell receptor (beta chain) is shown here with its context. These data belong to a study of CD8 T cells in Susac syndrome. Random hexamers were used to reverse transcribe an amount of roughly 0.5 to 1 ug RNA. Amplification of TCR beta CDR3 across 54 Vbeta and 13 Jbeta was performed with immunoSEQ multiplex PCR. From the immunoSEQ multiplex PCR reads, TCRdb called clonotypes with MiXCR, one entry per CDR3 protein. The sample consists of around 62,000 distinct CDR3 sequences, about 92% of them appearing once. Germline V gives CDR1 LGHNA, CDR2 YNFKEQ. The CDR3 extends over 15 amino acids. Trimming left V 0 bases short and J 5 bases short, with 12 bases between. Sequencing of TCR beta covered CD8+ and CD4+ T cells obtained from blood. Healthy donors served as the controls. They were matched for age and sex. Negative isolation was used for CD8+ and CD4+ T cells and FACS enrichment for TEMRA cells.

The receptor was isolated from a human donor in good health. The J gene is TRBJ2-3, the V gene TRBV4-2; D remains unclear. Material for sequencing was CD8+ T cells from PBMCs. Here the CDR3 DNA reads TGTGCCAGCAGCCAAGACCCAGGAATTGGAGATACGCAGTATTTT. Protein product: CASSQDPGIGDTQYF.